This T cell receptor beta chain was captured in a study of metastatic and nonmetastatic thyroid tumors. This clone was seen many times. The CDR3 sequence is 17 residues long. Trimming shortened V by 4 bases and J by 4 bases, and 20 bases separated the two germline ends. Germline CDR1 and CDR2: SGDLS and YYNGEE. In the authors' workflow: In papillary thyroid cancer, a distant-metastasis classifier was built using CDR3 differences across clinicopathological groups. TCRdb re-called the PCR reads through MiXCR. TCRdb assigned the V and J calls; the authors' analysis was not used. The table shows more than 50,000 clones, with 20% occurring only once. All patients reached thyroid surgery having received no treatment beforehand.

This clonotype originated in a female donor with papillary thyroid cancer or a benign thyroid nodule (not recorded which). Some clones in this sample may be carry-over from other donors' samples. The chain uses TRBV9 and TRBJ2-2; D is possibly TRBD1 or TRBD2 (5 bases each). The sequenced sample was blood. In nucleotides, the CDR3 is TGTGCCAGCAGCCCCGGAGGAACAGGCCCTATCACCGGGGAGCTGTTTTTT. Protein product: CASSPGGTGPITGELFF.